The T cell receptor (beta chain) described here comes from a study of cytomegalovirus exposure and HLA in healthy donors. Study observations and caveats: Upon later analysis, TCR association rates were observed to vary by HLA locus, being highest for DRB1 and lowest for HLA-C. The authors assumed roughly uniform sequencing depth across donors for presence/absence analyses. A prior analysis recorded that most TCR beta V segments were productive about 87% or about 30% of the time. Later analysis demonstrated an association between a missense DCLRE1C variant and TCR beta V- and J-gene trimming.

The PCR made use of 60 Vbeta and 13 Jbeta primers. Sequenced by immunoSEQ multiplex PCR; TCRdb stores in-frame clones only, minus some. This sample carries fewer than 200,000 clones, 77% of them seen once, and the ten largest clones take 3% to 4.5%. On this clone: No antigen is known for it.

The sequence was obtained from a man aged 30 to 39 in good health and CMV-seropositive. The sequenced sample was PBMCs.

This CDR3 is CASTLTVSNQPQHF. CDR3 nucleotide sequence: TGTGCCAGCACATTGACAGTTAGCAATCAGCCCCAGCATTTT. The chain recombines TRBV6-1 with TRBJ1-5; weak D call: TRBD1 (5 bases). V gave up 7 bases and J gave up 0 bases, with 10 bases separating them. CDR3 length: 14 residues. Germline V gene lookup returns CDR1 MNHNS and CDR2 SASEGT.